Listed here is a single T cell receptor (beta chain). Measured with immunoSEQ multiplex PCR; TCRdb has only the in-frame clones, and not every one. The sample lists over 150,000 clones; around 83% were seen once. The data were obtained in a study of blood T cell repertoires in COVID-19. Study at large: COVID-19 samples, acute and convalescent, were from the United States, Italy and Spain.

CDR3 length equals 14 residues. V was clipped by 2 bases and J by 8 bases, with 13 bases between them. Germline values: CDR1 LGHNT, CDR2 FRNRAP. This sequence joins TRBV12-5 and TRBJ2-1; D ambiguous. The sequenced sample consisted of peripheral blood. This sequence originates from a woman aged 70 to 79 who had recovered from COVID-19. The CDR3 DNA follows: TGTGCTAGTGGTTTGAACTCCTACGAGGATGAGCAGTTCTTC. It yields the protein CASGLNSYEDEQFF.